A selection of T cell receptor beta chains follows, all from one sample in a study of blood T cell repertoires in COVID-19. TCRdb's table, derived via immunoSEQ multiplex PCR, lists solely in-frame clones and lacks some. The table records just over 650,000 clones, 85% to 90% of them present only once. Sequencing was performed on peripheral blood. The receptors derive from a woman aged 18-29 years with acute or convalescent COVID-19. Each CDR3 is given with its conserved first and last residue. D genes are given only for firm matches. Clone size appears in some rows only: once, few, many, or a class for an expanded clone.

>TRBJ2-1|once|TRBD2|TRBV7-6
CASSLGLAGAGRVQFF
TGTGCCAGCAGCTTAGGGCTAGCGGGGGCCGGGAGGGTGCAGTTCTTC
>TRBJ2-2|-|TRBD1|TRBV28
CASSPPTGGEHRGAVF
TGTGCCAGCAGCCCCCCGACAGGGGGCGAACACCGGGGAGCTGTTTTT
>TRBJ1-5|-|-|TRBV7-8
CASSLLVRTKNQPQHF
TGTGCCAGCAGCTTGTTGGTCAGGACTAAAAATCAGCCCCAGCATTTT
>TRBJ1-1|-|-|TRBV5-1
CASSGELRRTEAFF
TGCGCCAGCAGCGGGGAGTTGCGGAGGACTGAAGCTTTCTTT
>TRBJ1-2|-|-|TRBV7-2
CASSLGRRANYGYTF
TGTGCCAGCAGCTTAGGGAGGAGAGCTAACTATGGCTACACCTTC
>TRBJ2-7|-|-|TRBV15
CATSGRRQGTYEQYF
TGTGCCACCAGCGGGAGGCGGCAGGGAACGTACGAGCAGTACTTC
>TRBJ2-5|-|TRBD2|TRBV5-4
CASSLVSGAYQETQYF
TGTGCCAGCAGCTTGGTTAGCGGGGCGTACCAAGAGACCCAGTACTTC
>TRBJ2-1|-|-|TRBV29-1
CSATRGGEQFF
TGCAGCGCGACAAGGGGAGGAGAGCAGTTCTTC
>TRBJ2-7|-|TRBD1|TRBV30
CAWSLYGQGESQYF
TGTGCCTGGAGTTTGTACGGACAGGGGGAATCGCAGTACTTC
>TRBJ1-1|-|-|TRBV6-5
CASSYSPGRPEAFF
TGTGCCAGCAGTTACTCGCCGGGGAGGCCTGAAGCTTTCTTT
>TRBJ1-1|-|TRBD1|TRBV19
CASCPTGGGITEAFF
TGTGCCAGTTGCCCCACAGGGGGCGGAATCACTGAAGCTTTCTTT
>TRBJ1-1|-|-|TRBV19
CASSTKMNTEAFF
TGTGCCAGTAGTACAAAAATGAACACTGAAGCTTTCTTT
>TRBJ1-1|-|TRBD1|TRBV29-1
CSVHRGQNTEAFF
TGCAGCGTTCACAGGGGGCAGAACACTGAAGCTTTCTTT
>TRBJ1-2|-|-|TRBV5-4
CASSPEVNYGYTF
TGTGCCAGCAGCCCCGAGGTAAACTATGGCTACACCTTC
>TRBJ1-2|-|-|TRBV4-1
CASSQEVRRDGNYGYTF
TGCGCCAGCAGCCAAGAGGTACGCAGGGATGGTAACTATGGCTACACCTTC
>TRBJ2-1|-|TRBD1|TRBV6-5
CASSYSIQGAGEQFF
TGTGCCAGCAGTTACTCGATTCAGGGGGCGGGTGAGCAGTTCTTC
>TRBJ2-2|once|-|TRBV30
CASQAQNTGELFF
TGTGCCAGTCAGGCCCAGAACACCGGGGAGCTGTTTTTT
>TRBJ1-5|-|TRBD1|TRBV27
CASSDPTGARSNQPQHF
TGTGCCAGCAGTGATCCCACAGGGGCCCGTAGCAATCAGCCCCAGCATTTT
>TRBJ1-2|-|TRBD1|TRBV5-4
CASSNRQGRNYGYTF
TGTGCCAGCAGCAATAGACAGGGGAGGAACTATGGCTACACCTTC
>TRBJ1-2|-|-|TRBV29-1
CSVVDRHTREGIYTF
TGCAGCGTAGTGGACAGACATACCAGGGAGGGGATCTACACCTTC
>TRBJ2-7|-|TRBD1|TRBV14
CASSQLDRPTYEQYF
TGTGCCAGCAGCCAATTGGACAGGCCAACCTACGAGCAGTACTTC
>TRBJ1-6|-|TRBD1|TRBV3-1/TRBV3-2
CASSPLRQGESPLHF
TGTGCCAGCAGCCCGCTAAGACAGGGTGAATCACCCCTCCACTTT
>TRBJ1-4|-|-|TRBV5-1
CASSVNRVNEKLFF
TGCGCCAGCAGCGTTAACAGGGTTAATGAAAAACTGTTTTTT
>TRBJ2-5|-|TRBD1|TRBV2
CASSQQGAVIETQYF
TGTGCCAGCAGTCAACAGGGGGCCGTTATAGAGACCCAGTACTTC
>TRBJ1-4|-|-|TRBV18
CASSPIQGATNEKLFF
TGTGCCAGCTCACCGATACAGGGAGCAACTAATGAAAAACTGTTTTTT
>TRBJ1-1|-|-|TRBV27
CASSYAGTNTEAFF
TGTGCCAGCAGTTACGCCGGGACTAACACTGAAGCTTTCTTT
>TRBJ2-3|-|-|TRBV21-1
CASRTRTRRTDTQYF
TGTGCCAGCAGGACGCGGACTAGGAGGACAGATACGCAGTATTTT
>TRBJ2-2|-|-|TRBV5-4
CASSSGLTGELFF
TGTGCCAGCAGCTCTGGGCTCACCGGGGAGCTGTTTTTT
>TRBJ1-2|-|-|TRBV27
CASSFEYGGYGYTF
TGTGCCAGCAGTTTTGAATACGGGGGCTATGGCTACACCTTC
>TRBJ1-2|once|TRBD1|TRBV6-5
CASSYEGQGFPYGYTF
TGTGCCAGCAGTTACGAGGGACAGGGGTTCCCCTATGGCTACACCTTC
>TRBJ1-6|-|TRBD1|TRBV6-5
CASSRTGGSPLHF
TGTGCCAGCAGTCGGACAGGCGGTTCACCCCTCCACTTT
>TRBJ1-1|-|-|TRBV12-3/TRBV12-4
CASSFRGRTEAFF
TGTGCCAGCAGTTTTAGGGGAAGAACTGAAGCTTTCTTT
>TRBJ1-1|-|-|TRBV6-5
CASSYSTRVTEAFF
TGTGCCAGCAGTTACTCGACCAGGGTCACTGAAGCTTTCTTT
>TRBJ1-4|-|-|TRBV5-6
CASSLGDEKLFF
TGTGCCAGCAGCTTAGGAGATGAAAAACTGTTTTTT
>TRBJ2-7|-|-|TRBV5-1
CASSLASSYEQYF
TGCGCCAGCAGCTTGGCTAGCTCCTACGAGCAGTACTTC
>TRBJ2-5|-|TRBD2|TRBV5-1
CASRGTSGQETQYF
TGCGCCAGCCGTGGGACTAGCGGCCAAGAGACCCAGTACTTC
>TRBJ1-2|once|-|TRBV14
CASSPDRTYGYTF
TGTGCCAGCTCACCGGACAGAACCTATGGCTACACCTTC
>TRBJ1-6|once|-|TRBV2
CASSARQAIYNSPLHF
TGTGCCAGCAGTGCAAGACAGGCTATCTATAATTCACCCCTCCACTTT
>TRBJ1-4|once|-|TRBV4-1
CASSQGAIATNEKLFF
TGCGCCAGCAGCCAAGGGGCCATTGCAACTAATGAAAAACTGTTTTTT
>TRBJ1-2|once|TRBD1|TRBV7-6
CASSSGQGPYGYTF
TGTGCCAGCAGCTCCGGACAGGGCCCTTATGGCTACACCTTC
>TRBJ1-1|-|TRBD1|TRBV30
CASAEDRGLNEAFF
TGTGCCTCGGCCGAGGACAGGGGGCTTAATGAAGCTTTCTTT
>TRBJ2-3|-|-|TRBV6-5
CASSYTSLGTDTQYF
TGTGCCAGCAGTTACACTAGCCTTGGCACAGATACGCAGTATTTT
>TRBJ1-2|-|-|TRBV4-1
CASSQAGAVYGYTF
TGCGCCAGCAGCCAAGCTGGGGCAGTCTATGGCTACACCTTC
>TRBJ1-1|once|-|TRBV9
CASSVFGNTEAFF
TGTGCCAGCAGCGTATTCGGGAACACTGAAGCTTTCTTT
>TRBJ2-3|-|TRBD2|TRBV2
CASSDGLAGVTDTQYF
TGTGCCAGCAGTGACGGGCTAGCGGGGGTGACAGATACGCAGTATTTT
>TRBJ2-7|-|-|TRBV11-2
CASGWGPTYEQYF
TGTGCCAGCGGGTGGGGGCCTACCTACGAGCAGTACTTC
>TRBJ1-1|-|-|TRBV2
CASSVQPLLGTEAFF
TGTGCCAGCAGTGTTCAGCCACTTCTAGGCACTGAAGCTTTCTTT
>TRBJ1-2|-|TRBD1|TRBV12-3/TRBV12-4
CASSSGGNYGYTF
TGTGCCAGCAGCTCAGGGGGGAACTATGGCTACACCTTC
>TRBJ2-2|-|-|TRBV5-1
CASSFFWRELPSTGELFF
TGCGCCAGCAGCTTTTTCTGGAGGGAGCTCCCCTCCACCGGGGAGCTGTTTTTT